This T cell receptor (beta chain) is from a study of shared clonotypes between healthy human individuals. As for the study in general: Used for every donor were three CD4 naive, three CD4 memory, two CD8 naive and one CD8 memory plate.

Comment on this clone: Its antigen is unidentified.

Naive CD4+ cells were CD45RA-selected; the remaining cells were memory. Study findings and constraints: Sequencing depth was predicted to influence how clonotypes are shared among donors. Roughly 5% of naive CD4 clonotypes were common to a handful of donors.

This CDR3 spans 14 amino acids. The V and J ends lost 5 bases and 7 bases, in that order; junction bases with no gene match: 4. Germline V gives CDR1 MNHEY, CDR2 SVGAGI. Repertoires were generated with immunoSEQ multiplex PCR, while TCRdb's copy carries only in-frame clones and drops some. The sample lists just over 2,000,000 clones, 90% to 95% occurring once. Sequencing was done on a sample of naive CD4+ T cells sorted from blood. Regarding subset: CD45RA+ positively selected. The rearrangement links TRBV6-5 to TRBJ2-3; 12 bases map to TRBD1. The sequence was collected from a man between 18 and 35 years old in good health. CDR3 nucleotides: TGTGCCAGCAGTCCCGGGACAGGGGGCTATACGCAGTATTTT. Protein product: CASSPGTGGYTQYF.